The 29 T cell receptor beta chains presented below share a single source sample, sequenced in a study of blood T cell repertoires in COVID-19. Method: immunoSEQ multiplex PCR; TCRdb's copy keeps in-frame clones and lacks some. The sample includes more than 85,000 clones, 84% seen only once; the top ten take about 6.6%. Sequencing was performed on peripheral blood. These receptors were obtained from a woman in her 50s with acute or convalescent COVID-19.

V is TRBV5-1 and J is TRBJ2-2, with TRBD1 identical over 7 bases. Per the germline V gene, CDR1 is SGHRS and CDR2 is YFSETQ. With V trimmed by 3 bases and J by 4 bases, 3 bases remained unmatched. The CDR3 length is 14 residues. DNA for the CDR3: TGCGCCAGCAGCTGGGGACAGCTCACCGGGGAGCTGTTTTTT. It translates to CASSWGQLTGELFF.

The gene calls are TRBV6-5 and TRBJ2-5, with D possibly matching TRBD1 (6 bases). Germline assignment: CDR1 MNHEY and CDR2 SVGAGI. V lost 7 bases and J 4 bases, leaving 13 bases between the germline ends. The CDR3 loop spans 13 amino acids. The CDR3 protein is CASIPTGTETQYF. Written as DNA, the CDR3 is TGTGCCAGCATTCCAACAGGGACAGAGACCCAGTACTTC.

This chain connects TRBV2 to TRBJ1-6; TRBD1 matches at 9 bases. The germline V gene has CDR1 SNHLY and CDR2 FYNNEI. V lost 7 bases and J lost 7; bases outside the gene matches: 8. CDR3 size: 15 residues. The CDR3 region is CASTKQGQGNSPLHF. The CDR3 nucleotides read TGTGCCAGCACGAAGCAGGGACAGGGAAATTCACCCCTCCACTTT.

The chain links TRBV6-5 to TRBJ1-1; the match to TRBD1 covers 9 bases. Per the germline V gene, CDR1 is MNHEY and CDR2 is SVGAGI. Losses at the gene ends were 2 bases for V and 7 bases for J; bases not matched to a gene: 2. CDR3 size: 13 residues. CDR3 in amino acids: CASSYLGQGEAFF. Written as DNA, the CDR3 is TGTGCCAGCAGTTACCTGGGACAGGGTGAAGCTTTCTTT.

V and J are TRBV6-5 and TRBJ1-6; 7 positions agree with TRBD1. Germline assignment: CDR1 MNHEY and CDR2 SVGAGI. V dropped 2 bases and J dropped 10; count of bases not matched to a gene: 5. The CDR3 runs to 14 residues. DNA of the CDR3: TGTGCCAGCAGTTACGACAGGGATGGGTCACCCCTCCACTTT. It yields the protein CASSYDRDGSPLHF.

The rearrangement links TRBV24-1 to TRBJ2-1; the D gene is possibly TRBD1 (7 bases). The CDR3 covers 15 residues. Trimming pared 3 bases from V and 10 bases from J, leaving 18 bases between. CDR1 KGHDR and CDR2 SFDVKD come from the germline V gene. The CDR3 coding sequence is TGTGCCACCAGTGATCCCGGGACAGCGGGTGAAGAGCAGTTCTTC. This translates into CATSDPGTAGEEQFF.

The chain joins TRBV9 to TRBJ1-1; D is ambiguous. Trimming removed 2 bases from V and 4 bases from J, with 9 bases in between. The CDR3 has 13 residues. The germline V gene has CDR1 SGDLS and CDR2 YYNGEE. CDR3 in DNA: TGTGCCAGCAGCGTTTCCCCCCTCACTGAAGCTTTCTTT. Encoded protein: CASSVSPLTEAFF.

A single count supports this clone. V is TRBV2 and J is TRBJ1-5; D unresolved. V was shortened by 0 bases and J by 5 bases, with 8 bases between the two germline ends. Per germline, CDR1 SNHLY and CDR2 FYNNEI. This CDR3 spans 14 amino acids. DNA of the CDR3: TGTGCCAGCAGTGAAGCCTCCCGGGATCAGCCCCAGCATTTT. As protein: CASSEASRDQPQHF.

The chain recombines TRBV10-2 with TRBJ1-1, with 8 bases lining up with TRBD1. The length of the CDR3 is 15 residues. V lost 6 bases to trimming and J lost 5 bases; unmatched junction nucleotides: 11. The V gene's germline CDR1 is WSHSY and CDR2 SAAADI. CDR3 nucleotides: TGCGCCAGCAGGGAGAGAGCGACAGGGGAGACTGAAGCTTTCTTT. This translates into CASRERATGETEAFF.

The chain couples TRBV27 to TRBJ1-5; 9 bases fit TRBD1. V shed 5 bases, J shed 2 bases, and the junction held 10 bases outside the gene matches. This CDR3 contains 17 residues. Per the germline V gene, CDR1 is MNHEY and CDR2 is SMNVEV (reference sequence). The CDR3 is CASSPEQGALRNQPQHF. The CDR3 DNA reads as TGTGCCAGCAGTCCAGAACAGGGGGCGCTTCGCAATCAGCCCCAGCATTTT.

Points on this clone: Other DNA sequences in the sample encode the same CDR3. The rearrangement links TRBV19 to TRBJ1-5; D is unclear. The CDR3 runs 14 residues. V was shortened by 3 bases and J by 2 bases, with 8 bases between the two germline ends. CDR1 is LNHDA and CDR2 is SQIVND in the germline V gene (reference sequence). The CDR3 protein is CASSISRGNQPQHF. As DNA, the CDR3 is TGTGCCAGTAGTATCTCCCGGGGCAATCAGCCCCAGCATTTT.

The gene calls are TRBV10-3 and TRBJ1-3, with a tentative D call TRBD1 (5 bases). The germline V and J ends were trimmed by 8 bases and 0 bases, with 8 bases remaining between them. The CDR3 totals 13 residues. Germline loops: CDR1 ENHRY, CDR2 SYGVKD. CDR3 DNA sequence: TGTGCCATCCGGGGGAACTCTGGAAACACCATATATTTT. Amino acid sequence: CAIRGNSGNTIYF.

This rearrangement joins TRBV7-2 to TRBJ2-7, with a weak D call TRBD2 (7 bases). Germline CDR1 is SGHTA and CDR2 is FQGNSA. This CDR3 has 15 amino acids. The ends were cut back, 2 bases at V and 2 bases at J, with 13 bases in the middle. The CDR3 loop is CASSLRGGGPYEQYF. CDR3 bases: TGTGCCAGCAGCTTACGGGGCGGGGGCCCCTACGAGCAGTACTTC.

This clone appeared a single time. The V and J genes are TRBV4-2 and TRBJ2-3; 8 positions match TRBD2. The V gene end was trimmed by 1 base and the J gene end by 4 bases; junction bases not matched to a gene: 13. Per germline, CDR1 LGHNA and CDR2 YNFKEQ. CDR3 length: 18 residues. In nucleotides, the CDR3 is TGTGCCAGCAGCCAAGTGGCCCACCGGGCGGGGGGCCCAGATACGCAGTATTTT. Amino acids: CASSQVAHRAGGPDTQYF.

The V call is TRBV6-6, the J call TRBJ1-5; D unclear. The CDR3 covers 15 residues. Germline CDR1 is MNHNY and CDR2 is SVGAGI (reference sequence). V shed 6 bases and J shed 7 bases, with 19 bases lying between them. The CDR3 bases are TGTGCCAGCAGCCAAACTTCAGGAAGCCGGCAGCCCCAGCATTTT. This gives the protein CASSQTSGSRQPQHF.

The rearrangement links TRBV28 to TRBJ2-3, with 11 bases aligning to TRBD2. This CDR3 is built from 15 residues. CDR1 and CDR2 (germline): MDHEN, SYDVKM. J lost 3 bases, V lost 4 bases, and 3 bases had no gene match. The chain's CDR3 is CASSSPSGGTDTQYF. CDR3 nucleotides: TGTGCCAGCAGTTCTCCTAGCGGGGGGACAGATACGCAGTATTTT.

This chain connects TRBV12-5 to TRBJ1-2; D not certain. The CDR3 covers 12 residues. V was clipped by 8 bases and J by 1 base, with 8 bases between them. Germline assignment: CDR1 LGHNT and CDR2 FRNRAP. The CDR3 DNA sequence: TGTGCTAGTAGCGGGCGTAACTATGGCTACACCTTC. It codes for CASSGRNYGYTF.

The count of this clone is one. This chain connects TRBV5-4 to TRBJ2-5; 7 positions agree with TRBD1. J was trimmed by 4 bases and V by 3 bases; bases with no gene match: 6. The CDR3 sequence is 14 residues long. From germline, CDR1 is SGHNT and CDR2 YYREEE (reference sequence). The CDR3 reads CASSSTWDRETQYF. CDR3 coding DNA: TGTGCCAGCAGCTCCACTTGGGACAGAGAGACCCAGTACTTC.

V and J are TRBV27 and TRBJ2-2; D is unresolved. V was trimmed by 8 bases and J by 7 bases, leaving 11 bases between them. Germline-derived CDR1 and CDR2 are MNHEY and SMNVEV (reference sequence). The CDR3 is made up of 12 amino acids. The CDR3 loop reads CASCKIYGELFF. For the CDR3, the DNA is TGTGCCAGCTGTAAAATCTACGGGGAGCTGTTTTTT.

This rearrangement joins TRBV28 to TRBJ1-6; 7 bases are a match to TRBD1. CDR3 length: 14 residues. V was pared by 6 bases and J by 8 bases, with 7 bases of the junction left unmatched. The V gene's germline CDR1 is MDHEN and CDR2 SYDVKM. CDR3 coding DNA: TGTGCCAGCAGCCCCGGGACAGCTCATTCACCCCTCCACTTT. Encoded protein: CASSPGTAHSPLHF.

The CDR3 here is CASSPDTTNTEAFF. Here the CDR3 DNA reads TGTGCCAGCTCACCGGACACCACAAACACTGAAGCTTTCTTT. The chain recombines TRBV18 with TRBJ1-1; weak D call: TRBD1 (5 bases). CDR3 length: 14 residues. Germline V CDR1 and CDR2: KGHSH, LQKENI. With 3 bases removed from V and 2 bases from J, the gap between germline ends came to 10 bases.

The V call is TRBV5-1, the J call TRBJ1-1; D not resolved. CDR1 and CDR2 from the germline V gene are SGHRS and YFSETQ. Trimming shortened V by 3 bases and J by 1 base, and 10 bases separated the two germline ends. The CDR3 is 14 residues long. CDR3 in amino acids: CASSYRVGNTEAFF. CDR3 coding DNA: TGCGCCAGCAGCTATAGAGTCGGGAACACTGAAGCTTTCTTT.

J is TRBJ1-1 and V is TRBV5-1; 7 nucleotides agree with TRBD1. CDR3 length: 15 residues. V was clipped by 2 bases and J by 7 bases; unmatched bases: 11. Germline V lookup: CDR1 SGHRS, CDR2 YFSETQ. The CDR3 sequence is CASSFGQGVLGEAFF. The CDR3 DNA follows: TGCGCCAGCAGCTTTGGTCAGGGGGTATTGGGTGAAGCTTTCTTT.

This clone showed up just once. This sequence joins TRBV3-1 (or the pseudogene TRBV3-2) and TRBJ2-3; 13 positions agree with TRBD2. Germline CDR1 is LGHDT and CDR2 is YNNKEL (reference sequence). The J segment lost 0 bases and the V segment lost 4 bases, leaving 7 bases of the junction unmatched. The CDR3 is 18 residues long. CDR3 in DNA: TGTGCCAGCAGCCCGGGACTAGCGGGGAATCCAAGCACAGATACGCAGTATTTT. Amino acid sequence: CASSPGLAGNPSTDTQYF.

The chain combines TRBV5-1 with TRBJ1-4, with 10 bases matching TRBD1. The CDR3 consists of 16 residues. Per the germline V gene, CDR1 is SGHRS and CDR2 is YFSETQ. V shed 3 bases, J shed 5 bases, and the junction held 7 bases outside the gene matches. The CDR3 reads CASSSTGQGRNEKLFF. CDR3 nucleotides: TGCGCCAGCAGCTCAACGGGACAGGGGAGGAATGAAAAACTGTTTTTT.

The J gene is TRBJ1-2, the V gene TRBV4-2; 8 bases fit TRBD1. Unmatched junction bases numbered 1, after V lost 3 bases and J lost 7 bases. The CDR3 sequence is 12 residues long. Germline lookup yields CDR1 LGHNA and CDR2 YNFKEQ. CDR3 nucleotide sequence: TGTGCCAGCAGCCAGACAGGGGTTGGCTACACCTTC. Its translation: CASSQTGVGYTF.

The rearrangement links TRBV30 to TRBJ1-5; a possible D gene is TRBD1 (5 bases). The ends were cut back, 2 bases at V and 0 bases at J, with 8 bases in the middle. Germline V gene lookup returns CDR1 GTSNPN and CDR2 SVGIG (reference sequence). The CDR3 is made up of 14 amino acids. CDR3: CAWSRTLSNQPQHF. The DNA for the CDR3 is TGTGCCTGGAGTCGGACACTTAGCAATCAGCCCCAGCATTTT.

This chain uses TRBV19 with TRBJ1-2, with 7 bases aligning to TRBD1. Germline CDR1 reads LNHDA; CDR2 reads SQIVND (reference sequence). V shed 6 bases, J shed 2 bases, and the junction held 6 bases outside the gene matches. The CDR3 has 14 residues. The CDR3 DNA reads TGTGCCAGTAGGTCGGGACAGTGGAACTATGGCTACACCTTC. It yields the protein CASRSGQWNYGYTF.

For the CDR3, the DNA is TGTGCCAGCTCACTAGCGGCAGAAGGGGAGCTGTTTTTT. It is translated as CASSLAAEGELFF. The rearrangement uses TRBV18 and TRBJ2-2; weak D call: TRBD2 (6 bases). Germline loops: CDR1 KGHSH, CDR2 LQKENI. Trimming removed 4 bases from V and 8 bases from J, with 11 bases in between. CDR3 length: 13 amino acids. The whole variable domain, filled in from reference TRBV18 and TRBJ2-2, reads NAGVMQNPRHLVRRRGQEARLRCSPMKGHSHVYWYRQLPEEGLKFMVYLQKENIIDESGMPKERFSAEFPKEGPSILRIQQVVRGDSAAYFCASSLAAEGELFFGEGSRLTVL.